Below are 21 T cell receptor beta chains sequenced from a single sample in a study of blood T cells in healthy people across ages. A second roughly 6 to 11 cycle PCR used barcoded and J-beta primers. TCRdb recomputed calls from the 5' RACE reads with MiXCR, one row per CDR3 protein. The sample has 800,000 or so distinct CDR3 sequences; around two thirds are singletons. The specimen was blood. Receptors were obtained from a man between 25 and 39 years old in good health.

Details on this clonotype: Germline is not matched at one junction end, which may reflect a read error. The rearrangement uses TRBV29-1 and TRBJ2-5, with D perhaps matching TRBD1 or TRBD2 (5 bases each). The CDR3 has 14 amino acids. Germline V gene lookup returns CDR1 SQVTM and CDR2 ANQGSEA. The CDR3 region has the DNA TGCAGCGTTGTAGAGGGGCAGTTAAGAGGGACCCAGTACTTT. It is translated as CSVVEGQLRGTQYF.

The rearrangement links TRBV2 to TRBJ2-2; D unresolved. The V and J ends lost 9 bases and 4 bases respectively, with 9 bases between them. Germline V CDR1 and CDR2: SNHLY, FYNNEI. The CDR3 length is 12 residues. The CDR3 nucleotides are TGTGCCAGAACGGTTGGCACCGGGGAGCTGTTTTTT. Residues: CARTVGTGELFF. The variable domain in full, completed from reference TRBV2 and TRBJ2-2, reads EPEVTQTPSHQVTQMGQEVILRCVPISNHLYFYWYRQILGQKVEFLVSFYNNEISEKSEIFDDQFSVERPDGSNFTLKIRSTKLEDSAMYFCARTVGTGELFFGEGSRLTVL.

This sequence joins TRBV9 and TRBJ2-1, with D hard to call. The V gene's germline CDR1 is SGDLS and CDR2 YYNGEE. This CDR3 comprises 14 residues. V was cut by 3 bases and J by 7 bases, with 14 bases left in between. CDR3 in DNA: TGTGCCAGCAGCGCCGGGCCAGATCTTAATGAGCAGTTCTTC. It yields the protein CASSAGPDLNEQFF. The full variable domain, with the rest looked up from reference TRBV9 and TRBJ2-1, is DSGVTQTPKHLITATGQRVTLRCSPRSGDLSVYWYQQSLDQGLQFLIQYYNGEERAKGNILERFSAQQFPDLHSELNLSSLELGDSALYFCASSAGPDLNEQFFGPGTRLTVL.

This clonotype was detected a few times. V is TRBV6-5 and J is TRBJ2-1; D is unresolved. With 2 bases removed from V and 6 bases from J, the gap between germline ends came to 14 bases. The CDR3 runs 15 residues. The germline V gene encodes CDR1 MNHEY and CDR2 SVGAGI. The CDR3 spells CASSYRVGISNEQFF. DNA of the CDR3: TGTGCCAGCAGTTACAGGGTAGGGATAAGCAATGAGCAGTTCTTC.

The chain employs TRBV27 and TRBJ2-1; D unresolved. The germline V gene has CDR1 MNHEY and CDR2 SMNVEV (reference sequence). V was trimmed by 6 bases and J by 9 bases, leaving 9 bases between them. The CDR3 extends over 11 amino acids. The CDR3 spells CASSQRSEQFF. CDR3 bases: TGTGCCAGCAGCCAAAGAAGTGAGCAGTTCTTC.

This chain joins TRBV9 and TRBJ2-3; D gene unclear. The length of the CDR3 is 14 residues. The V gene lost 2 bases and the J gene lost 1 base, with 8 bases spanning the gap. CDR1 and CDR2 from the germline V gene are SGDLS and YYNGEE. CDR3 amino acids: CASSVRIGTDTQYF. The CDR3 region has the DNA TGTGCCAGCAGCGTCCGCATTGGCACAGATACGCAGTATTTT.

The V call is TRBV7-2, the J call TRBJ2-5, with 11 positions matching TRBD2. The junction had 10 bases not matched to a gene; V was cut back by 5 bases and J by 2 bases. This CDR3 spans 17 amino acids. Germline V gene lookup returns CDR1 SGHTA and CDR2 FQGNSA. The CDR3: CASSKGSSGGTQETQYF. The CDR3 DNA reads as TGTGCCAGCAGCAAGGGATCTAGCGGGGGGACTCAAGAGACCCAGTACTTC.

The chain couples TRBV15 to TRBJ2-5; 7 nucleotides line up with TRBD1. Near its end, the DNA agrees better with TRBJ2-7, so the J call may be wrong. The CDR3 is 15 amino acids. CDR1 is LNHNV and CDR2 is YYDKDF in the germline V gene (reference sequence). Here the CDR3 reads CATSSLRDSTYEQYF. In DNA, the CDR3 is TGTGCCACCAGCTCGCTTCGGGACAGTACCTACGAGCAGTACTTC.

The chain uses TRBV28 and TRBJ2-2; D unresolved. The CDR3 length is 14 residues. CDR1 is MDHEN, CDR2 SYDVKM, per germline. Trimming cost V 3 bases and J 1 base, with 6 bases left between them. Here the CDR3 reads CASSFFRNTGELFF. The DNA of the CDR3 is TGTGCCAGCAGTTTCTTCCGGAACACCGGGGAGCTGTTTTTT.

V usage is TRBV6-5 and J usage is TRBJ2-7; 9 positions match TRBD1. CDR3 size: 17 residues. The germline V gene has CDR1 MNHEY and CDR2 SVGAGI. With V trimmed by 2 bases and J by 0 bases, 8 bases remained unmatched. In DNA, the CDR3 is TGTGCCAGCAGTTACGCGCCGGGACAGGGAAGCTCCTACGAGCAGTACTTC. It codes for CASSYAPGQGSSYEQYF.

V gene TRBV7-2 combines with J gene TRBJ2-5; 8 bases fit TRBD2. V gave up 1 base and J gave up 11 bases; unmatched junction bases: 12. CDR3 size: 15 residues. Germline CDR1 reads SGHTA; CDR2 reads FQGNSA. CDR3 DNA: TGTGCCAGCAGCTTAGAGCGGGGGTTACAGAATGAGCAGTACTTC. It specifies CASSLERGLQNEQYF.

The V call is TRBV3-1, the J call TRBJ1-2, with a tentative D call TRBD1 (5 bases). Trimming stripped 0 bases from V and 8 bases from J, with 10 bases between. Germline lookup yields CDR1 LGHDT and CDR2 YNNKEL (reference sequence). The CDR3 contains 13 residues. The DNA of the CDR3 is TGTGCCAGCAGCCAAGAGGGGGGAAAGGGCTACACCTTC. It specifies CASSQEGGKGYTF.

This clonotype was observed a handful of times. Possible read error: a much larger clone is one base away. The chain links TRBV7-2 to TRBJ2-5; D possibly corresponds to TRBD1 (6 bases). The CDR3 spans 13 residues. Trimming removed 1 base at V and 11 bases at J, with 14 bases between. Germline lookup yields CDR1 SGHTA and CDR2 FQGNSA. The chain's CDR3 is CASSLGSFQGQYF. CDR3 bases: TGTGCCAGCAGCTTAGGATCTTTTCAGGGGCAGTACTTC.

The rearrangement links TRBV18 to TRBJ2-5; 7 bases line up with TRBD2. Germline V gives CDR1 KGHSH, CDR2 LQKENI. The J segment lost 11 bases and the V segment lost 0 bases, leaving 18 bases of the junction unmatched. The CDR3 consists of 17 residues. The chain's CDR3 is CASSPPPGGGPDNEQYF. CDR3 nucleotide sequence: TGTGCCAGCTCACCACCACCGGGCGGGGGACCCGACAATGAGCAGTACTTC.

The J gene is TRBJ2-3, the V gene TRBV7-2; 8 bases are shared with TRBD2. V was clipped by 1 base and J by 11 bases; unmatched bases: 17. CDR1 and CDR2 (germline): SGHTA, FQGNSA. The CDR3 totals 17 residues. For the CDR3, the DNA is TGTGCCAGCAGCTTAGGGGACGGATGGGCTAGCGGGCGGCTGCAGTATTTT. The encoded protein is CASSLGDGWASGRLQYF. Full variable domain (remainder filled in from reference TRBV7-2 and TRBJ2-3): GAGVSQSPSNKVTEKGKDVELRCDPISGHTALYWYRQSLGQGLEFLIYFQGNSAPDKSGLPSDRFSAERTGGSVSTLTIQRTQQEDSAVYLCASSLGDGWASGRLQYFGPGTRLTVL.

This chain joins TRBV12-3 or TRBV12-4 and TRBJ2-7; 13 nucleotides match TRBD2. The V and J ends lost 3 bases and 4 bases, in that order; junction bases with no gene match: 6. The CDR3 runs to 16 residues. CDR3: CASSLGTSGVMYEQYF. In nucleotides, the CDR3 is TGTGCCAGCAGTTTGGGGACTAGCGGGGTTATGTACGAGCAGTACTTC.

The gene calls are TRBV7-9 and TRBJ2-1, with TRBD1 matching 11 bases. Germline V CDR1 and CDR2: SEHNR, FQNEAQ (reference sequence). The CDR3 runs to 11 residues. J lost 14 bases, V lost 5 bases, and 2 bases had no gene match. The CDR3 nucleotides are TGTGCCAGCAGCCCGGGACAGGGGGAGTTCTTC. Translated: CASSPGQGEFF.

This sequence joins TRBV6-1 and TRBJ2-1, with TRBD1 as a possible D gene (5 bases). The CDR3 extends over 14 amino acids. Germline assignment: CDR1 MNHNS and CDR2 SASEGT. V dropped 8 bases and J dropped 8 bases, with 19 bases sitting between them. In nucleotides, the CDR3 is TGTGCCAGCTCCCGTGGGGCCTTCAACTATGAGCAGTTCTTC. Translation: CASSRGAFNYEQFF.

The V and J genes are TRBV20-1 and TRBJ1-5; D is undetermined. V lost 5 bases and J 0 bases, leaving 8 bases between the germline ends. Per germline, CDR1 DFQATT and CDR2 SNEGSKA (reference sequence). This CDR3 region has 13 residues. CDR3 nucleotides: TGCAGTGCTTCGGTTAATAGCAATCAGCCCCAGCATTTT. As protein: CSASVNSNQPQHF.

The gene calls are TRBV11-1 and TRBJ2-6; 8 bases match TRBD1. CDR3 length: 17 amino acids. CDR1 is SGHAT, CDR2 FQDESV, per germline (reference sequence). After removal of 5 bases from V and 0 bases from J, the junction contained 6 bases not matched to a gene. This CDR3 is CASSTGQGYSGANVLTF. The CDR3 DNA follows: TGTGCCAGCAGCACCGGACAGGGCTACTCTGGGGCCAACGTCCTGACTTTC. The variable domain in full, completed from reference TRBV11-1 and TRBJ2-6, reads EAEVAQSPRYKITEKSQAVAFWCDPISGHATLYWYRQILGQGPELLVQFQDESVVDDSQLPKDRFSAERLKGVDSTLKIQPAELGDSAMYLCASSTGQGYSGANVLTFGAGSRLTVL.

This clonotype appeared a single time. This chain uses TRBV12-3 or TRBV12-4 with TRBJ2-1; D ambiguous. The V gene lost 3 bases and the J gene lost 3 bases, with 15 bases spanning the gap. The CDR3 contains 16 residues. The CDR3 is CASSFFEKLFYNEQFF. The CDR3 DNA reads TGTGCCAGCAGTTTCTTTGAGAAGCTATTCTACAATGAGCAGTTCTTC.